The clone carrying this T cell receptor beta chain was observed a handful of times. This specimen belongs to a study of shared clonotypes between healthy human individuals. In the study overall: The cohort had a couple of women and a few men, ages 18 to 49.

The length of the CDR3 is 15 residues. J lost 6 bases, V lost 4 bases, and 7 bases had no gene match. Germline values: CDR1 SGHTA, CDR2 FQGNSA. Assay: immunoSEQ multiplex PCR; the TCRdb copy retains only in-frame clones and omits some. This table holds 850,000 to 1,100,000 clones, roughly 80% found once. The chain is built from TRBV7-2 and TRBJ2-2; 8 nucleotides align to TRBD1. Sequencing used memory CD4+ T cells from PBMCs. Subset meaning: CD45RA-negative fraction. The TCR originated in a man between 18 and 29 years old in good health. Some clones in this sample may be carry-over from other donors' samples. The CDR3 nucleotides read TGTGCCAGCAGCTCACAGGGGGTAGGGGCCGGGGAGCTGTTTTTT. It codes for CASSSQGVGAGELFF.